Shown below are 22 T cell receptor beta chains from a single sample sequenced in a study of blood T cell repertoires in COVID-19. The assay was immunoSEQ multiplex PCR, and TCRdb's table has in-frame clones only and misses some. This table holds 200,000 to 300,000 clones, approximately 88% found once. Sequenced: peripheral blood. Source of these receptors: a man in his forties with acute or convalescent COVID-19.

V gene TRBV29-1 combines with J gene TRBJ1-1; tentative D call: TRBD1 (6 bases). CDR3 length equals 14 residues. V lost 3 bases and J 7 bases, leaving 18 bases between the germline ends. Germline V gene lookup returns CDR1 SQVTM and CDR2 ANQGSEA. CDR3 DNA: TGCAGCGTTGACGGGTCAGGGGCCCCCGGTGAAGCTTTCTTT. Protein product: CSVDGSGAPGEAFF.

This chain joins TRBV7-9 and TRBJ2-1, with D possibly being TRBD2 (7 bases). The CDR3 runs 15 residues. Germline V gene data show CDR1 as SEHNR and CDR2 as FQNEAQ (reference sequence). V shed 5 bases and J shed 2 bases, with 13 bases lying between them. This chain's CDR3 is CASSARGGTYNEQFF. The DNA of the CDR3 is TGTGCCAGCAGCGCAAGGGGGGGAACCTACAATGAGCAGTTCTTC.

Details on this clone: The junction and the germline gene differ at one end; a read error may be behind it. The chain recombines TRBV12-3 or TRBV12-4 with TRBJ1-2; D is undetermined. CDR3 length: 11 amino acids. In DNA, the CDR3 is TGTGCCAGCAGTTTTAGGCAGGTTATCCTCTTC. The encoded protein is CASSFRQVILF.

The J gene is TRBJ2-2, the V gene TRBV4-2; no clear D gene. Germline CDR1 is LGHNA and CDR2 is YNFKEQ. The V gene lost 0 bases and the J gene lost 1 base, with 6 bases spanning the gap. The CDR3 spans 15 residues. CDR3 amino acids: CASSQDARNTGELFF. CDR3 nucleotide sequence: TGTGCCAGCAGCCAAGATGCCAGGAACACCGGGGAGCTGTTTTTT.

The gene calls are TRBV2 and TRBJ1-1, with 8 positions matching TRBD1. The V segment lost 4 bases and the J segment 0 bases; nucleotides outside the gene matches: 4. This CDR3 region has 15 residues. Looked up from germline, CDR1 is SNHLY and CDR2 is FYNNEI. The DNA for the CDR3 is TGTGCCAGCAGTGGGACAGGGTTGATGAACACTGAAGCTTTCTTT. Amino acid sequence: CASSGTGLMNTEAFF.

The V call is TRBV28, the J call TRBJ1-2; maybe TRBD1 (6 bases). The V and J ends lost 1 base and 4 bases respectively, with 16 bases between them. CDR3 length: 16 amino acids. CDR1 is MDHEN and CDR2 is SYDVKM in the germline V gene. The CDR3 region is CASSLSPQGLPYGYTF. CDR3 in DNA: TGTGCCAGCAGTTTATCTCCTCAGGGGCTCCCCTATGGCTACACCTTC.

The rearrangement uses TRBV7-8 and TRBJ1-1, with TRBD1 matching over 8 bases. Germline CDR1 SGHVS, CDR2 FQNEAQ. V lost 5 bases to trimming and J lost 5 bases; unmatched junction nucleotides: 13. CDR3 length: 16 amino acids. The CDR3 coding sequence is TGTGCCAGCAGCCCTCGACAGGGGACGGTAGGGACTGAAGCTTTCTTT. Translating it yields CASSPRQGTVGTEAFF.

This clone was picked up a small number of times. The chain links TRBV19 to TRBJ1-1; TRBD1 is a possible D gene (5 bases). V was trimmed by 7 bases and J by 1 base, leaving 16 bases between them. The CDR3 has 15 residues. Looked up from germline, CDR1 is LNHDA and CDR2 is SQIVND (reference sequence). The CDR3 DNA is TGTGCCAGTACGCTCCGGGGGACGCCGAACACTGAAGCTTTCTTT. This gives the protein CASTLRGTPNTEAFF. Combining the CDR3 with reference TRBV19 and TRBJ1-1 gives the whole variable domain DGGITQSPKYLFRKEGQNVTLSCEQNLNHDAMYWYRQDPGQGLRLIYYSQIVNDFQKGDIAEGYSVSREKKESFPLTVTSAQKNPTAFYLCASTLRGTPNTEAFFGQGTRLTVV.

This clone came up a few times. The chain employs TRBV4-1 and TRBJ1-6; 7 nucleotides agree with TRBD1. The germline V gene has CDR1 MGHRA and CDR2 YSYEKL. The length of the CDR3 is 16 residues. With V trimmed by 1 base and J by 3 bases, 3 bases remained unmatched. The CDR3 DNA reads as TGCGCCAGCAGCCAAGTAGGGGGCAGCTATAATTCACCCCTCCACTTT. Residues: CASSQVGGSYNSPLHF.

This clone was counted once. This rearrangement joins TRBV5-5 to TRBJ1-4; no definite D call. Germline-derived CDR1 and CDR2 are SGHKS and YYEKEE (reference sequence). Trimming took 2 bases from V and 2 from J, leaving 10 bases between them. This CDR3 has 15 residues. The CDR3 loop reads CASSLLYGTNEKLFF. As DNA, the CDR3 is TGTGCCAGCAGCTTATTATACGGGACTAATGAAAAACTGTTTTTT.

This sequence joins TRBV3-1 (or the pseudogene TRBV3-2) and TRBJ2-7, with 7 bases that match TRBD2. J was trimmed by 6 bases and V by 3 bases; bases with no gene match: 8. The CDR3 is 14 amino acids. Germline V lookup: CDR1 LGHDT, CDR2 YNNKEL (reference sequence). The CDR3 loop is CASSQEGTKGEQYF. In DNA, the CDR3 is TGTGCCAGCAGCCAGGAGGGGACTAAGGGCGAGCAGTACTTC.

This chain links TRBV3-1 (or the pseudogene TRBV3-2) with TRBJ1-5; no definite D call. V was clipped by 4 bases and J by 0 bases, with 7 bases between them. The CDR3 runs 14 residues. Germline lookup yields CDR1 LGHDT and CDR2 YNNKEL (reference sequence). The CDR3 loop is CASSPLYSNQPQHF. The CDR3 nucleotides are TGTGCCAGCAGCCCTCTTTATAGCAATCAGCCCCAGCATTTT.

V gene TRBV11-2 combines with J gene TRBJ1-3; 11 positions match TRBD1. The V gene end was trimmed by 5 bases and the J gene end by 4 bases; junction bases not matched to a gene: 4. CDR1 is SGHAT and CDR2 is FQNNGV in the germline V gene. CDR3 length equals 15 residues. In nucleotides, the CDR3 is TGTGCCAGCAGCCCGGGACAGGGGGACGGAAACACCATATATTTT. The encoded protein is CASSPGQGDGNTIYF.

The chain couples TRBV18 to TRBJ2-7; D perhaps matches TRBD1 (6 bases). This CDR3 is 16 amino acids long. Germline CDR1 KGHSH, CDR2 LQKENI. The V gene lost 3 bases and the J gene lost 0 bases, with 15 bases spanning the gap. The CDR3 sequence is CASSPMDRAISYEQYF. CDR3 DNA: TGTGCCAGCTCACCTATGGACAGAGCAATCTCCTACGAGCAGTACTTC.

The CDR3 coding sequence is TGTGCCAGCAGTTACTCGAGAGACAGGGGGAGAGCTGAAGCTTTCTTT. The encoded protein is CASSYSRDRGRAEAFF. The genes are TRBV6-5 and TRBJ1-1; TRBD1 matches at 9 bases. The V gene's germline CDR1 is MNHEY and CDR2 SVGAGI. V lost 0 bases to trimming and J lost 6 bases; unmatched junction nucleotides: 8. The CDR3 is 16 residues long.

The V and J genes are TRBV9 and TRBJ1-5; D remains ambiguous. Germline V lookup: CDR1 SGDLS, CDR2 YYNGEE. V lost 0 bases and J lost 7, with 14 bases in between. The CDR3 length is 15 residues. CDR3 loop: CASSVGGLLGQPQHF. The CDR3 nucleotides read TGTGCCAGCAGCGTAGGAGGGCTCCTCGGGCAGCCCCAGCATTTT.

The chain couples TRBV5-4 to TRBJ1-2; 9 bases map to TRBD1. The junction had 6 bases not matched to a gene; V was cut back by 4 bases and J by 8 bases. Per germline, CDR1 SGHNT and CDR2 YYREEE (reference sequence). This CDR3 has 13 residues. The DNA of the CDR3 is TGTGCCAGCAGCCTCGGACAGGGGCAAGGCTACACCTTC. Residues: CASSLGQGQGYTF. Supplemented by reference TRBV5-4 and TRBJ1-2, the full variable domain reads ETGVTQSPTHLIKTRGQQVTLRCSSQSGHNTVSWYQQALGQGPQFIFQYYREEENGRGNFPPRFSGLQFPNYSSELNVNALELDDSALYLCASSLGQGQGYTFGSGTRLTVV.

The chain is built from TRBV2 and TRBJ2-1, with D perhaps TRBD2 (5 bases). This CDR3 is built from 14 residues. Germline V CDR1 and CDR2: SNHLY, FYNNEI. Trimming shortened V by 6 bases and J by 2 bases, and 11 bases separated the two germline ends. CDR3 sequence (DNA): TGTGCCAGCAGAGAGGCTAGCACCTACAATGAGCAGTTCTTC. This translates into CASREASTYNEQFF.

The chain employs TRBV7-2 and TRBJ2-7; D is possibly TRBD1 (5 bases). V was pared by 5 bases and J by 7 bases, with 15 bases between. The CDR3 is 13 residues long. Germline-derived CDR1 and CDR2 are SGHTA and FQGNSA. Written as DNA, the CDR3 is TGTGCCAGCAGCCCGCAAGGGGCCTGGGAGCAGTACTTC. Translating it yields CASSPQGAWEQYF.

This rearrangement joins TRBV29-1 to TRBJ1-3; 9 nucleotides align to TRBD1. CDR3 length: 14 residues. Germline V gene sequence: CDR1 SQVTM, CDR2 ANQGSEA. The V gene end was trimmed by 6 bases and the J gene end by 3 bases; junction bases not matched to a gene: 6. CDR3 sequence reads: CSVAGTGLGNTIYF. DNA for the CDR3: TGCAGCGTGGCCGGGACAGGGCTTGGAAACACCATATATTTT.

J is TRBJ2-7 and V is TRBV6-5; the match to TRBD1 covers 7 bases. This CDR3 region has 15 residues. V dropped 0 bases and J dropped 6; count of bases not matched to a gene: 8. The germline V gene encodes CDR1 MNHEY and CDR2 SVGAGI. The CDR3 DNA is TGTGCCAGCAGTTACTCGAACAGGGGCCACACCGAGCAGTACTTC. Its protein is CASSYSNRGHTEQYF.

There are a few counts of this clone. The V gene is TRBV6-6, the J gene TRBJ1-1; no clear D gene. The V end lost 6 bases, the J end lost 5 bases, and 16 bases lay between the germline ends. There are 14 residues in the CDR3. The germline V gene has CDR1 MNHNY and CDR2 SVGAGI (reference sequence). The CDR3: CASSTSRGQTEAFF. As DNA, the CDR3 is TGTGCCAGCAGCACCTCACGCGGCCAGACTGAAGCTTTCTTT.